One and the same sample provided the 32 T cell receptor beta chains below, sequenced in a study of T cell repertoires in cytomegalovirus infection. Their specific antigens are unknown. TCRdb analysed the reads with MiXCR anew, one entry per CDR3 protein. The sample includes some 900,000 distinct CDR3 sequences, 32% seen only once; the top ten take 12%. This material consisted of cultured CD8+ T cells from PBMCs, taken from culture after CMV antigen stimulation. These receptors all come from a human donor in good health (CMV status not recorded). Some clones in this sample may be carry-over from other donors' samples.

The sample holds a few counts of this clonotype. The chain uses TRBV5-1 and TRBJ2-2; tentatively, D is TRBD2 (5 bases). Trimming pared 3 bases from V and 3 bases from J, leaving 21 bases between. In germline, CDR1 is SGHRS, CDR2 YFSETQ. The CDR3 is 18 residues long. This CDR3 reads CASSSTVMTEAHTGELFF. The DNA of the CDR3 is TGCGCCAGCAGCTCGACCGTAATGACGGAGGCTCACACCGGGGAGCTGTTTTTT.

The chain links TRBV4-3 to TRBJ2-7; no firm D call. Germline CDR1 is LGHNA and CDR2 is YSLEER. Trimming shortened V by 0 bases and J by 2 bases, and 11 bases separated the two germline ends. The CDR3 runs 15 residues. The CDR3 here is CASSQEVSGAYEQYV. DNA of the CDR3: TGCGCCAGCAGCCAAGAGGTATCAGGAGCCTACGAGCAGTACGTC.

This clonotype was recorded many times. V gene TRBV7-2 combines with J gene TRBJ2-7, with 9 bases matching TRBD1. V dropped 5 bases and J dropped 2; count of bases not matched to a gene: 7. This CDR3 contains 15 residues. Germline V lookup: CDR1 SGHTA, CDR2 FQGNSA. The CDR3 sequence: CASSPSWDRAYEQYF. The CDR3 DNA reads as TGTGCCAGCAGCCCCTCCTGGGACAGGGCCTACGAGCAGTACTTC.

The rearrangement joins TRBV19 to TRBJ2-1; TRBD2 aligns across 9 bases. Per germline, CDR1 LNHDA and CDR2 SQIVND (reference sequence). The V gene end was trimmed by 6 bases and the J gene end by 6 bases; junction bases not matched to a gene: 15. This CDR3 has 17 residues. The CDR3 region is CASRTAPGRGGINEQFF. Here the CDR3 DNA reads TGTGCCAGTAGAACCGCTCCCGGGCGGGGGGGAATCAATGAGCAGTTCTTC.

The chain has TRBV2 and TRBJ2-7; D not resolved. Trimming pared 4 bases from V and 4 bases from J, leaving 17 bases between. Germline V gene sequence: CDR1 SNHLY, CDR2 FYNNEI. The CDR3 is 15 amino acids. The CDR3 is CASSAIGSQPYEQYF. CDR3 DNA: TGTGCCAGCAGTGCGATAGGTAGCCAGCCTTACGAGCAGTACTTC. The variable domain in full, with the rest retrieved from reference TRBV2 and TRBJ2-7, is EPEVTQTPSHQVTQMGQEVILRCVPISNHLYFYWYRQILGQKVEFLVSFYNNEISEKSEIFDDQFSVERPDGSNFTLKIRSTKLEDSAMYFCASSAIGSQPYEQYFGPGTRLTVT.

The table lists this clonotype with many counts. This chain joins TRBV12-3 or TRBV12-4 and TRBJ1-1; no definite D call. V was trimmed by 5 bases and J by 5 bases, leaving 12 bases between them. This CDR3 contains 13 residues. Here the CDR3 reads CASSDAVGTEAFF. The CDR3 DNA is TGTGCCAGCAGTGATGCAGTCGGAACTGAAGCTTTCTTT.

The sample holds many counts of this clonotype. The V call is TRBV7-2, the J call TRBJ2-5, with TRBD1 identical over 10 bases. Germline CDR1 reads SGHTA; CDR2 reads FQGNSA. Unmatched junction bases numbered 5, after V lost 1 base and J lost 6 bases. The CDR3 length is 15 residues. As DNA, the CDR3 is TGTGCCAGCAGCTTAGGGACAGGGGGTTTGAAGACCCAGTACTTC. Encoded protein: CASSLGTGGLKTQYF.

This clonotype was recorded a few times. The V and J genes are TRBV20-1 and TRBJ1-1, with D maybe TRBD1 (6 bases). The CDR3 spans 15 residues. Germline lookup yields CDR1 DFQATT and CDR2 SNEGSKA (reference sequence). The V end was cut by 6 bases, the J end by 1 base, with 18 bases between. The CDR3 DNA is TGCAGTGCCCCCGACGTAGGGGGATGGAACACTGAAGCTTTCTTT. Amino acids: CSAPDVGGWNTEAFF.

This clonotype has just a few counts. The chain has TRBV6-1 and TRBJ2-1; TRBD2 matches at 8 bases. Trimming cost V 11 bases and J 8 bases; bases outside gene matches: 5. The CDR3 consists of 11 residues. CDR1 and CDR2 (germline): MNHNS, SASEGT. The CDR3 spells CAFRGGDEQFF. The CDR3 DNA sequence: TGTGCCTTCCGGGGGGGAGATGAGCAGTTCTTC.

The chain couples TRBV6-5 to TRBJ2-1, with a tentative D call TRBD1 (7 bases). The CDR3 has 15 amino acids. The germline V gene has CDR1 MNHEY and CDR2 SVGAGI. V was trimmed by 2 bases and J by 7 bases, leaving 15 bases between them. Here the CDR3 reads CASSYEEGAGNEQFF. The CDR3 DNA follows: TGTGCCAGCAGTTACGAGGAGGGGGCCGGGAATGAGCAGTTCTTC.

This clonotype has a handful of counts. The chain joins TRBV6-2 or TRBV6-3 to TRBJ2-2, with unresolved D. V was pared by 0 bases and J by 4 bases, with 6 bases between. The germline gives CDR1 MNHEY, CDR2 SVGEGT. The CDR3 covers 14 residues. The DNA of the CDR3 is TGTGCCAGCAGTTACTCTTTTCCCACCGGGGAGCTGTTTTTT. This encodes CASSYSFPTGELFF.

This chain connects TRBV6-4 to TRBJ1-2; possible D gene TRBD1, 5 bases. The CDR3 has 13 amino acids. Trimming removed 3 bases from V and 6 bases from J, with 11 bases in between. Germline V gene data show CDR1 as MRHNA and CDR2 as SNTAGT. In DNA form, the CDR3 reads TGTGCCAGCAGTGAGGGGCAGGGACATGGCTACACCTTC. Translated, it gives CASSEGQGHGYTF.

The chain has TRBV3-1 and TRBJ2-2; 11 bases map to TRBD2. From germline, CDR1 is LGHDT and CDR2 YNNKEL (reference sequence). V lost 0 bases, J lost 7 bases, and 7 bases stayed unmatched. This CDR3 contains 17 residues. The chain's CDR3 is CASSQDSSGGANGELFF. CDR3 nucleotide sequence: TGTGCCAGCAGCCAAGATAGTAGCGGGGGGGCGAACGGGGAGCTGTTTTTT.

This clonotype was seen ten or more times. The J gene is TRBJ1-5, the V gene TRBV28, with D tentatively TRBD1 (6 bases). Germline V gene data show CDR1 as MDHEN and CDR2 as SYDVKM. CDR3 length: 17 residues. Trimming took off 8 bases at V and 4 bases at J, with 24 bases between the two ends. The CDR3 coding sequence is TGTGCCAGCGTCAACATGGGGGCAGGGCTTCTAAATCAGCCCCAGCATTTT. It translates to CASVNMGAGLLNQPQHF.

The rearrangement uses TRBV3-1 and TRBJ2-4; 8 bases are a match to TRBD2. Trimming removed 0 bases from V and 4 bases from J; junction bases left unmatched: 8. The CDR3 is 17 residues long. Germline CDR1 reads LGHDT; CDR2 reads YNNKEL (reference sequence). CDR3 protein: CASSQEGRRGAKNIQYF. For the CDR3, the DNA is TGTGCCAGCAGCCAAGAAGGGAGGCGGGGGGCTAAAAACATTCAGTACTTC.

This clonotype was observed a few times. The chain joins TRBV12-3 or TRBV12-4 to TRBJ1-1; no reliable D call. The CDR3 has 12 residues. V was shortened by 5 bases and J by 4 bases, with 8 bases between the two germline ends. The DNA of the CDR3 is TGTGCCAGCAGTCACGGATCCACTGAAGCTTTCTTT. This encodes CASSHGSTEAFF.

In its sample, this clonotype was seen a few times. The chain recombines TRBV7-2 with TRBJ2-1, with D perhaps matching TRBD1 or TRBD2 (5 bases each). V lost 0 bases and J lost 8, with 11 bases in between. CDR3 length: 14 amino acids. Germline CDR1 and CDR2: SGHTA and FQGNSA. The CDR3 sequence: CASSLAGGSDEQFF. The CDR3 bases are TGTGCCAGCAGCTTAGCTGGGGGATCCGATGAGCAGTTCTTC.

The chain links TRBV6-5 to TRBJ1-5; no clear D. The CDR3 runs 15 residues. From germline, CDR1 is MNHEY and CDR2 SVGAGI. Trimming cost V 5 bases and J 4 bases, with 15 bases left between them. CDR3 loop: CASSTPGDSNQPQHF. The CDR3 nucleotides are TGTGCCAGCAGTACCCCTGGGGATTCTAATCAGCCCCAGCATTTT.

This clonotype was counted ten times or more. The chain carries TRBV7-9 and TRBJ1-2; TRBD1 matches at 7 bases. Germline CDR1 reads SEHNR; CDR2 reads FQNEAQ (reference sequence). CDR3 length: 13 residues. J lost 4 bases, V lost 5 bases, and 4 bases had no gene match. The CDR3 nucleotides are TGTGCCAGCAGCATCGGGACAGCCTATGGCTACACCTTC. Protein sequence: CASSIGTAYGYTF.

The chain has TRBV6-4 and TRBJ2-1; D is ambiguous. Trimming stripped 3 bases from V and 7 bases from J, with 7 bases between. The CDR3 is made up of 12 amino acids. Per germline, CDR1 MRHNA and CDR2 SNTAGT. The CDR3 DNA reads TGTGCCAGCAGTGATGTGGGGAATGAGCAGTTCTTC. Its protein is CASSDVGNEQFF.

On this clonotype: As the CDR3 is not closed by the conserved phenylalanine or tryptophan, this likely results from a read error. This rearrangement joins TRBV19 to TRBJ1-1; TRBD1 might be the D (5 bases). V was cut by 8 bases and J by 8 bases, with 18 bases left in between. From germline, CDR1 is LNHDA and CDR2 SQIVND (reference sequence). The CDR3 sequence is 13 residues long. The CDR3 sequence: CASGGGRGLEAFS. The CDR3 DNA follows: TGTGCCAGTGGGGGGGGACGGGGTCTCGAAGCTTTCTCT.

This clonotype was counted only a few times. This chain links TRBV12-3 or TRBV12-4 with TRBJ1-6; TRBD1 matches 8 bases. Losses at the gene ends were 4 bases for V and 8 bases for J; bases not matched to a gene: 13. CDR3 length: 17 amino acids. The CDR3 DNA is TGTGCCAGCAGTTCCCTATGGACCCGGACAGGGTATTCACCCCTCCACTTT. Residues: CASSSLWTRTGYSPLHF.

V is TRBV18 and J is TRBJ1-4; 10 bases match TRBD1. The CDR3 contains 16 residues. V lost 3 bases, J lost 8 bases, and 9 bases stayed unmatched. The germline CDR1 and CDR2 sequences are KGHSH and LQKENI. The CDR3 reads CASSPETTGGLEKLFF. Here the CDR3 DNA reads TGTGCCAGCTCACCCGAGACGACAGGGGGCCTGGAAAAACTGTTTTTT.

A few counts support this clonotype. The gene calls are TRBV9 and TRBJ2-1; 9 positions match TRBD2. With V trimmed by 4 bases and J by 9 bases, 14 bases remained unmatched. Germline V gene data show CDR1 as SGDLS and CDR2 as YYNGEE. CDR3 length: 16 amino acids. As DNA, the CDR3 is TGTGCCAGCAGCCTTCGAGCGGGGGGAATTGGGGGTGAGCAGTTCTTC. This codes for CASSLRAGGIGGEQFF.

V usage is TRBV12-3 or TRBV12-4 and J usage is TRBJ2-5, with D perhaps matching TRBD2 (6 bases). The CDR3 is 14 residues long. The V and J ends lost 3 bases and 1 base respectively, with 9 bases between them. The DNA for the CDR3 is TGTGCCAGCAGTTTTACGGGAGTCCAAGAGACCCAGTACTTC. This encodes CASSFTGVQETQYF.

This clonotype was seen once. The chain recombines TRBV20-1 with TRBJ2-1; no firm D call. CDR3 length: 16 residues. CDR1 is DFQATT and CDR2 is SNEGSKA in the germline V gene (reference sequence). V lost 0 bases, J lost 0 bases, and 12 bases lay in between. As DNA, the CDR3 is TGCAGTGCTAGAGATCGTGGGTTTCACTCCTACAATGAGCAGTTCTTC. The encoded protein is CSARDRGFHSYNEQFF.

V and J are TRBV7-2 and TRBJ1-1, with TRBD1 matching 7 bases. The CDR3 sequence is 16 residues long. Germline values: CDR1 SGHTA, CDR2 FQGNSA. J lost 4 bases, V lost 4 bases, and 12 bases had no gene match. The chain's CDR3 is CASSSPELGGFTEAFF. DNA for the CDR3: TGTGCCAGCAGCTCCCCGGAGCTAGGGGGCTTCACTGAAGCTTTCTTT.

The V gene is TRBV7-4, the J gene TRBJ2-7; a possible D gene is TRBD1 (7 bases). Trimming took off 5 bases at V and 0 bases at J, with 14 bases between the two ends. Germline CDR1 reads SGHVT; CDR2 reads SQSDAQ. The CDR3 is made up of 15 amino acids. The CDR3 loop is CASSPSRDSSYEQYV. In nucleotides, the CDR3 is TGTGCCAGCAGCCCCTCGCGGGACAGCTCCTACGAGCAGTACGTC.

The chain employs TRBV20-1 and TRBJ1-2; D perhaps matches TRBD1 (6 bases). From germline, CDR1 is DFQATT and CDR2 SNEGSKA (reference sequence). Trimming removed 0 bases at V and 4 bases at J, with 12 bases between. The CDR3 has 14 amino acids. In DNA form, the CDR3 reads TGCAGTGCTAGAGATCTAGGGGGGGCCTATGGCTACACCTTC. Protein: CSARDLGGAYGYTF.

In the case of this clonotype: This could be a read error, since a much larger clone is one nucleotide away. This chain links TRBV7-9 with TRBJ2-6; D not certain. The CDR3 sequence is 15 residues long. The germline V and J ends were trimmed by 3 bases and 0 bases, with 6 bases remaining between them. The germline CDR1 and CDR2 sequences are SEHNR and FQNEAQ (reference sequence). The CDR3 sequence: CASSLWSSGANVLTF. The CDR3 nucleotides read TGTGCCAGCAGCTTGTGGAGCTCTGGGGCCAACGTCCTGACTTTC.

The chain couples TRBV25-1 to TRBJ2-7, with 8 bases identical to TRBD1. Germline V gene lookup returns CDR1 MGHDK and CDR2 SYGVNS. Losses at the gene ends were 4 bases for V and 7 bases for J; bases not matched to a gene: 15. The CDR3 consists of 16 residues. The CDR3 reads CASSGHVGQGVEEQYF. In DNA, the CDR3 is TGTGCCAGCAGTGGCCACGTCGGACAGGGTGTGGAAGAGCAGTACTTC.

This clonotype has more than one count but fewer than ten. The chain carries TRBV6-5 and TRBJ1-5; a weak D match, TRBD1 (5 bases). The V end was cut by 7 bases, the J end by 4 bases, with 14 bases between. The germline gives CDR1 MNHEY, CDR2 SVGAGI. This CDR3 has 14 amino acids. The CDR3 bases are TGTGCCAGCACCCCGGGGCAGGGAAATCAGCCCCAGCATTTT. Protein product: CASTPGQGNQPQHF.